The subject of this entry is one TCR beta chain. This specimen belongs to a study of blood T cell repertoires in COVID-19. Study context: Sources were T cells, B-cell-depleted T cells, or PBMCs; the material itself was cDNA or gDNA.

Deletions cut 5 bases from V and 0 bases from J, with 20 bases between. The CDR3 is made up of 17 amino acids. Germline CDR1 is LGHNT and CDR2 is FRNRAP. Produced via immunoSEQ multiplex PCR; TCRdb's table is partial and in-frame only. The data show 200,000 to 250,000 clones, with nearly 90% seen just once and 9.5% to 14% held by the top ten. Assignment of participants to cohorts was predicated upon participant-reported clinical history. The sequenced material came from PBMCs or T cells enriched from blood (not recorded which). This clonotype was sampled from a man aged 30 to 45 who had recovered from COVID-19. The rearrangement joins TRBV12-5 to TRBJ2-7, with D unclear. CDR3 residues: CASGPNRPEARSYEQYF. In DNA, the CDR3 is TGTGCTAGTGGTCCGAATAGACCCGAGGCGCGCTCCTACGAGCAGTACTTC.